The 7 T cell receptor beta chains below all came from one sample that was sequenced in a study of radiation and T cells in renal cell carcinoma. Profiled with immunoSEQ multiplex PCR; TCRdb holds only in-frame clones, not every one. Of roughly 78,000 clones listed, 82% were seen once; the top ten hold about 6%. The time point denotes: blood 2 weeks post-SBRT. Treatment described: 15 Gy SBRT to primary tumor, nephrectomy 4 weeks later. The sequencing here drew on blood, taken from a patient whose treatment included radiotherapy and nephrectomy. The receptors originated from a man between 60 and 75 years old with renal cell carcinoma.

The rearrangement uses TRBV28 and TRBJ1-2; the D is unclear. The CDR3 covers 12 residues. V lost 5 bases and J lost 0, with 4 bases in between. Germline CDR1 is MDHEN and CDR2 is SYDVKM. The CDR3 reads CASSVANYGYTF. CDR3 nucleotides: TGTGCCAGCAGTGTAGCTAACTATGGCTACACCTTC.

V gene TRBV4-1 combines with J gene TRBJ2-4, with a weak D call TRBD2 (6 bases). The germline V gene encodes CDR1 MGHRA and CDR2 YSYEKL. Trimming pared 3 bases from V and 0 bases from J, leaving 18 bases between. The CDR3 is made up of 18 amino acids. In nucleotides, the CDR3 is TGCGCCAGCAGCCAGGGACGGGCGGGGTTATTAGCCAAAAACATTCAGTACTTC. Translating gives CASSQGRAGLLAKNIQYF.

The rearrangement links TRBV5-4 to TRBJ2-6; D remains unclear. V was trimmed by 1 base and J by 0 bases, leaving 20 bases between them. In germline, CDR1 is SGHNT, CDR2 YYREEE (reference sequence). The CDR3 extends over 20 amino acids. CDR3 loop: CASSLTYNLSPLSGANVLTF. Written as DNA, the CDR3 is TGTGCCAGCAGCTTGACCTATAACTTGTCCCCGCTCTCTGGGGCCAACGTCCTGACTTTC.

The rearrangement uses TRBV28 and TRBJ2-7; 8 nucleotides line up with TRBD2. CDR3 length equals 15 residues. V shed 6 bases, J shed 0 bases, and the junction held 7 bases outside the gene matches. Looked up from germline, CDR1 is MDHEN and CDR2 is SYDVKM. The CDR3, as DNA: TGTGCCAGCAGACCCCCCGGGACTAGCTCCTACGAGCAGTACTTC. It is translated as CASRPPGTSSYEQYF.

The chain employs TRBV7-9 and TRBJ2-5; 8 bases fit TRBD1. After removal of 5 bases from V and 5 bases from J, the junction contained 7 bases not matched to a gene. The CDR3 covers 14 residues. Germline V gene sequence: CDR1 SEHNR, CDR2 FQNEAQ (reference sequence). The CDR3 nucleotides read TGTGCCAGCAGCCCCAGGGGGCTAGGGGAGACCCAGTACTTC. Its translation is CASSPRGLGETQYF.

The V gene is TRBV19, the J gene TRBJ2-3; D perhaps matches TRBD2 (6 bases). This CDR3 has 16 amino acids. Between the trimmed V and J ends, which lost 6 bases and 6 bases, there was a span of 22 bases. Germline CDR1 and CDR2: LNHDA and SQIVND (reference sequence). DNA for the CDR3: TGTGCCAGTAGAGACGATAGCGGCCCACGAGGGGATACGCAGTATTTT. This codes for CASRDDSGPRGDTQYF.

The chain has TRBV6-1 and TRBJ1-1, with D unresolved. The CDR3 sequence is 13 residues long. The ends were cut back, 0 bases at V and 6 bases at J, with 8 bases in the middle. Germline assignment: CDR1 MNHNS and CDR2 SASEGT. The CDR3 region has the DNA TGTGCCAGCAGTGAAGCGGAAGGGCCTGAAGCTTTCTTT. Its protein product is CASSEAEGPEAFF.